This T cell receptor beta chain emerged from a study of blood T cell repertoires in COVID-19. Study-level information: Italy, Spain and the United States were the sources of the convalescent and acute COVID-19 samples.

CDR1 and CDR2 from the germline V gene are WSHSY and SAAADI. The CDR3 runs 14 residues. J was trimmed by 7 bases and V by 7 bases; bases with no gene match: 5. Libraries were prepared by immunoSEQ multiplex PCR; TCRdb keeps only in-frame clonotypes and omits some of them. The data hold 80,000 to 95,000 clones, with 87% observed a single time. This receptor was taken from a human donor in a cohort sampled during active COVID-19. J is TRBJ2-1 and V is TRBV10-2; 12 bases are a match to TRBD2. Specimen: peripheral blood. The CDR3 protein is CASTRTSGVNEQFF. Here the CDR3 DNA reads TGCGCCAGCACCAGGACTAGCGGGGTTAATGAGCAGTTCTTC.